The T cell receptor (beta chain) described here comes from a study of blood T cell repertoires in COVID-19. Study details: The origin of the acute and convalescent COVID-19 samples was the United States, Italy and Spain. Sample material is recorded as cDNA or gDNA derived from T cells, B-cell-depleted T cells, or PBMCs.

Enrolled during active infection, Seattle patients were then followed longitudinally. In the original workflow: For nucleated cells, counts were estimated from reference gene primer amplification. Measured with immunoSEQ multiplex PCR; TCRdb has only the in-frame clones, and not every one. That table gives V, J and clone size, and the DNA gave D and trimming. The table records about 130,000 clones, around nine tenths of them present only once. CDR1 MNHNS and CDR2 SASEGT come from the germline V gene. The trim removed 3 bases at V and 6 bases at J, leaving 8 bases unmatched. CDR3 length: 16 residues. The TCR was taken from a woman in her seventies with COVID-19, enrolled during active disease. The genes are TRBV6-1 and TRBJ1-6; 7 bases align to TRBD1. Input material: peripheral blood. The chain's CDR3 is CASSDTGTVLNSPLHF. DNA for the CDR3: TGTGCCAGCAGTGATACCGGGACAGTCCTTAATTCACCCCTCCACTTT.